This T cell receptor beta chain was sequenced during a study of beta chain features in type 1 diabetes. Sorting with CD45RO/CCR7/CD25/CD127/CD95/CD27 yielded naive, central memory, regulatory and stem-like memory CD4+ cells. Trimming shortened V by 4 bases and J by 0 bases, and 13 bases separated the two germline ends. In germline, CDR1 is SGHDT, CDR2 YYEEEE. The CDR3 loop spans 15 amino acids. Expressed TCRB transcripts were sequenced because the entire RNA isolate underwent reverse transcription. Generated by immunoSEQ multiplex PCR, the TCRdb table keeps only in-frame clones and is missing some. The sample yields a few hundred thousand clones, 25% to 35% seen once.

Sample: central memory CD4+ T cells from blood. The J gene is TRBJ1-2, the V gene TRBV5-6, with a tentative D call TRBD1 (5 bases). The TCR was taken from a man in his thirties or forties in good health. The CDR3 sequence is CASSLRDGTNYGYTF. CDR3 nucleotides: TGTGCCAGCAGCCTACGGGACGGTACTAACTATGGCTACACCTTC.